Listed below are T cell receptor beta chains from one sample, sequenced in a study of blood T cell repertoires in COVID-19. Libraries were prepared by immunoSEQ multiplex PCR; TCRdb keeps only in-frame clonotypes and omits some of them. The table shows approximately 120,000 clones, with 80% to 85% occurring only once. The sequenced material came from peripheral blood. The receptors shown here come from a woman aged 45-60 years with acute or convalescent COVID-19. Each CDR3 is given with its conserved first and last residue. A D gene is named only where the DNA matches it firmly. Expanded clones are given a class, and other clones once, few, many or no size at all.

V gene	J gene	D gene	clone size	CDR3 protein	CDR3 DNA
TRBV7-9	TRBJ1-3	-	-	CASSPQLGGGNTIYF	TGTGCCAGCAGCCCCCAGTTGGGGGGTGGAAACACCATATATTTT
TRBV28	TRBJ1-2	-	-	CASSLGRGSYGYTF	TGTGCCAGCAGTTTAGGTAGGGGATCTTATGGCTACACCTTC
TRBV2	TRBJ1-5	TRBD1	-	CASKGTGGNQPQHF	TGTGCCAGCAAGGGGACAGGGGGCAATCAGCCCCAGCATTTT
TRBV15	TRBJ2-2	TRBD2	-	CATSRGTSNTGELFF	TGTGCCACCAGCAGAGGGACTAGTAACACCGGGGAGCTGTTTTTT
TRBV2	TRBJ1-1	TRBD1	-	CASTQGTNTEAFF	TGTGCCAGCACACAGGGGACGAACACTGAAGCTTTCTTT
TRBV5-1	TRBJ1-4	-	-	CASSVSTSLGRDEKLFF	TGCGCCAGCAGCGTTAGCACCTCTTTGGGCAGGGATGAAAAACTGTTTTTT
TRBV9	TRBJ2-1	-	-	CASSVATGISHNEQFF	TGTGCCAGCAGCGTAGCTACCGGGATCTCCCACAATGAGCAGTTCTTC
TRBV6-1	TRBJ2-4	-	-	CASSDSETQGAIAKNIQYF	TGTGCCAGCAGTGATTCCGAAACCCAGGGCGCTATAGCCAAAAACATTCAGTACTTC
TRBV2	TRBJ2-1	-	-	CASSALEIRFSYNEQFF	TGTGCCAGCAGTGCGCTAGAAATAAGATTTTCCTACAATGAGCAGTTCTTC
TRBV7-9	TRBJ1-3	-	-	CASSPIQVSGNTIYF	TGTGCCAGCAGCCCCATTCAGGTCTCTGGAAACACCATATATTTT
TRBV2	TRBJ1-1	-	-	CASSVWAEAFF	TGTGCCAGCAGTGTGTGGGCCGAAGCTTTCTTT
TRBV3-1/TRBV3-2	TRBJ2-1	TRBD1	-	CASSQWDRVYNEQFF	TGTGCCAGCAGCCAGTGGGACAGGGTCTACAATGAGCAGTTCTTC
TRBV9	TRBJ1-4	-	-	CASSVAPRDEKLFF	TGTGCCAGCAGCGTAGCACCCCGGGATGAAAAACTGTTTTTT
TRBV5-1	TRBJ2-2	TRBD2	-	CASSPERGNTGELFF	TGCGCCAGCAGCCCGGAGCGGGGGAACACCGGGGAGCTGTTTTTT
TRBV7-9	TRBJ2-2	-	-	CASSLAGFGELFF	TGTGCCAGCAGCTTAGCCGGGTTCGGGGAGCTGTTTTTT
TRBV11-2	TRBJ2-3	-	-	CASSSFSGTSTDTQYF	TGTGCCAGCAGCTCCTTCTCGGGGACTAGCACAGATACGCAGTATTTT
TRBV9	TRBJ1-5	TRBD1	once	CASSPHGQGAQPQHF	TGTGCCAGCAGCCCTCACGGACAGGGGGCACAGCCCCAGCATTTT
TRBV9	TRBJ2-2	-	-	CASSVQGDGELFF	TGTGCCAGCAGCGTACAGGGTGACGGGGAGCTGTTTTTT
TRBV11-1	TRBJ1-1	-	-	CASSLARGAGEAFF	TGTGCCAGCAGCTTAGCTAGGGGAGCGGGAGAAGCTTTCTTT
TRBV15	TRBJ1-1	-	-	CATRGQLNTEAFF	TGTGCCACCAGAGGACAGTTGAACACTGAAGCTTTCTTT
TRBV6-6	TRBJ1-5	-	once	CAGKEQFNQPQHF	TGTGCCGGCAAAGAACAGTTCAATCAGCCCCAGCATTTT
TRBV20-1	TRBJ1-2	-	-	CSAGGVYGYTF	TGCAGTGCTGGGGGGGTGTATGGCTACACCTTC
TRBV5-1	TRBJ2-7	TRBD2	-	CASSPGLAGPYEQYF	TGCGCCAGCAGCCCGGGACTAGCGGGGCCCTACGAGCAGTACTTC
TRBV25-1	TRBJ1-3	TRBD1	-	CASSESGTANTIYF	TGTGCCAGCAGTGAAAGTGGGACAGCTAACACCATATATTTT
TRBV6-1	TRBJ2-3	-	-	CASSERRGDTQYF	TGTGCCAGCAGTGAGCGTCGGGGAGATACGCAGTATTTT
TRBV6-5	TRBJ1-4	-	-	CASKRQGNEKLFF	TGTGCCAGCAAAAGGCAGGGCAATGAAAAACTGTTTTTT
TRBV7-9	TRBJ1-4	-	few	CASSLRGGNEKLFF	TGTGCCAGCAGCTTAAGGGGTGGGAATGAAAAACTGTTTTTT
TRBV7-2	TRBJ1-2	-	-	CASSFDSGANYGYTF	TGTGCCAGCAGCTTCGACTCAGGGGCTAACTATGGCTACACCTTC
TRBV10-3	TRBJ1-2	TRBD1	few	CAIRPGQGAYGYTF	TGTGCCATCAGGCCGGGACAGGGGGCTTATGGCTACACCTTC
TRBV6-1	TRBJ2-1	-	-	CASSEAGTPYNEQFF	TGTGCCAGCAGTGAAGCCGGGACACCTTACAATGAGCAGTTCTTC
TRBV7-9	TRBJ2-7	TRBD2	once	CASSLHVTSGRSEQYF	TGTGCCAGCAGTTTACACGTGACTAGCGGGAGATCCGAGCAGTACTTC
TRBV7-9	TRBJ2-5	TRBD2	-	CASSLNSGLAETQYF	TGTGCCAGCAGCTTAAATTCGGGACTAGCAGAGACCCAGTACTTC
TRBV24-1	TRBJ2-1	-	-	CATSDSPPLSYNEQFF	TGTGCCACCAGTGACTCCCCCCCACTCTCCTACAATGAGCAGTTCTTC
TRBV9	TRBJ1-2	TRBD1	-	CASSEGTGFVYGYTF	TGTGCCAGCAGCGAGGGGACAGGGTTCGTCTATGGCTACACCTTC
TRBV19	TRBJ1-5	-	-	CASSISLRTTTYSNQPQHF	TGTGCCAGTAGTATAAGCCTCCGCACGACTACTTATAGCAATCAGCCCCAGCATTTT
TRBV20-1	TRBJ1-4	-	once	CSALRNEKLFF	TGCAGTGCTCTCCGTAATGAAAAACTGTTTTTT
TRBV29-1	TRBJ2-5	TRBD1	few	CSAGQGEETQYF	TGCAGCGCGGGACAGGGAGAGGAGACCCAGTACTTC
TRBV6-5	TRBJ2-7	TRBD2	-	CASSRTSVAYEQYF	TGTGCCAGCAGCAGGACTAGCGTAGCCTACGAGCAGTACTTC
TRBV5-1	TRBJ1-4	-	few	CASTVGPGEKLFF	TGCGCCAGCACCGTGGGCCCAGGGGAAAAACTGTTTTTT
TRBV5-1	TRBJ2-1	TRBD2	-	CASSRGGSGLAGLQSSYNEQFF	TGCGCCAGCAGCCGAGGGGGCTCGGGACTAGCGGGACTCCAGAGCTCCTACAATGAGCAGTTCTTC
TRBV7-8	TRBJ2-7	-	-	CASRVRGLASSYEQYF	TGTGCCAGCAGAGTGCGGGGATTGGCTAGCTCCTACGAGCAGTACTTC
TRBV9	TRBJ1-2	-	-	CASSVEGEGLNGYTF	TGTGCCAGCAGCGTAGAGGGGGAGGGACTAAATGGCTACACCTTC
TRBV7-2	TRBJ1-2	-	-	CASSWLGRGLGGYTF	TGTGCCAGCAGCTGGCTCGGGCGAGGACTAGGAGGCTACACCTTC
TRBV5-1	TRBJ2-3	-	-	CASSFRGVKGDRADTQYF	TGCGCCAGCAGCTTCAGGGGCGTTAAAGGAGATCGCGCAGATACGCAGTATTTT
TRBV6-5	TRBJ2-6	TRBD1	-	CASSWGTGNVLTF	TGTGCCAGCAGTTGGGGGACAGGGAACGTCCTGACTTTC
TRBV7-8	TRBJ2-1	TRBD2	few	CASSPNLAGVANEQFF	TGTGCCAGCAGCCCCAATCTAGCGGGAGTAGCCAATGAGCAGTTCTTC
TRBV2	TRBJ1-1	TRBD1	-	CASRDRDWNTEAFF	TGTGCCAGCCGAGACAGGGATTGGAACACTGAAGCTTTCTTT
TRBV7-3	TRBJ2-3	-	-	CASSGYRGSGTTYTDTQYF	TGTGCCAGCAGCGGATACAGGGGGTCCGGGACTACATACACAGATACGCAGTATTTT
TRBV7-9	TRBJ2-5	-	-	CASSSPGAGETQYF	TGTGCCAGCAGCTCCCCAGGGGCTGGGGAGACCCAGTACTTC
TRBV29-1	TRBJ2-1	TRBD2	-	CSAGTSGLKGTYNEQFF	TGCAGCGCCGGGACTAGCGGGTTGAAGGGCACCTACAATGAGCAGTTCTTC
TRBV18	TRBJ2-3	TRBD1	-	CASSGSGGKTQYF	TGTGCCAGCTCGGGATCAGGGGGAAAGACGCAGTATTTT
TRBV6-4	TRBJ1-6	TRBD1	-	CASSVGTANSPLHF	TGTGCCAGCAGTGTTGGGACAGCTAATTCACCCCTCCACTTT
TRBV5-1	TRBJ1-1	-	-	CASSPDTSNTEAFF	TGCGCCAGCAGCCCGGACACATCGAACACTGAAGCTTTCTTT
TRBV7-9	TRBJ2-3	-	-	CASSVKLVGTDTQYF	TGTGCCAGCAGCGTCAAACTGGTGGGCACAGATACGCAGTATTTT
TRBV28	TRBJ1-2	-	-	CASNSLRGYTF	TGTGCCAGCAATTCCTTGAGAGGCTACACCTTC
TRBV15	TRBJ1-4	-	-	CATSGGDGGEKLFF	TGTGCCACCAGCGGAGGAGACGGAGGGGAAAAACTGTTTTTT
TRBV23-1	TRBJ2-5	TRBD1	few	CASSQSPGQGPRETQYF	TGCGCCAGCAGTCAATCGCCAGGACAGGGGCCTCGGGAGACCCAGTACTTC
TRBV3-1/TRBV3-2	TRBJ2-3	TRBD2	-	CASSPPGLIGTQYF	TGTGCCAGCAGCCCTCCGGGACTAATTGGCACGCAGTATTTT
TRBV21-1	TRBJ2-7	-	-	CASSKSLPDSFRNYEQYF	TGTGCCAGCAGCAAAAGTTTGCCGGACAGTTTCAGGAACTACGAGCAGTACTTC